The rows below give T cell receptor beta chains drawn from one sample of a study of identical twins. TCRdb used MiXCR to reprocess the 5' RACE reads, holding one entry per CDR3 protein. The sample consists of some 500,000 distinct CDR3 sequences, approximately 22% of them appearing once. These data were also filed under a second study, of T cells expressing NK-cell markers.

Sequencing was performed on CD4+ T cells sorted from blood. The receptors stem from a woman aged 18-29 years in good health. Each CDR3 is given with its conserved first and last residue. D genes are given only for firm matches. Expanded clones are given a class, and other clones once, few, many or no size at all.

j_gene: TRBJ2-1
v_gene: TRBV7-2
abundance: -
d_gene: TRBD2
CDR3nt: TGTGCCAGCAGCTCCAGGCCTAGCGGGGGCAATGAGCAGTTCTTC
CDR3aa: CASSSRPSGGNEQFF

j_gene: TRBJ1-1
v_gene: TRBV6-5
abundance: -
d_gene: -
CDR3nt: TGTGCCAGCAGCTACCCCTCGGCGGGGGCGCGGGTAGCTTTCTTT
CDR3aa: CASSYPSAGARVAFF

j_gene: TRBJ2-7
v_gene: TRBV29-1
abundance: few
d_gene: -
CDR3nt: TGCAGCGTTGTTCGGGGTGAAAGCGAGCAGTACTTC
CDR3aa: CSVVRGESEQYF

j_gene: TRBJ1-2
v_gene: TRBV20-1
abundance: -
d_gene: -
CDR3nt: TGCAGTGCTAGTCTTCCAGCTAACTATGGCTACACCTTC
CDR3aa: CSASLPANYGYTF

j_gene: TRBJ1-1
v_gene: TRBV20-1
abundance: few
d_gene: -
CDR3nt: TGCAGTGGGGGGCAGGGAAGGACTGAAGCTTTCTTT
CDR3aa: CSGGQGRTEAFF

j_gene: TRBJ2-1
v_gene: TRBV9
abundance: few
d_gene: TRBD1
CDR3nt: TGTGCCAGCAGCGTAGCTAGGGGACAGGGGGCCTACAATGAGCAGTTCTTC
CDR3aa: CASSVARGQGAYNEQFF

j_gene: TRBJ2-7
v_gene: TRBV10-3
abundance: few
d_gene: -
CDR3nt: TGTGCCATCAGTAGTGGGGGGTTCGAGCAGTACTTC
CDR3aa: CAISSGGFEQYF

j_gene: TRBJ2-3
v_gene: TRBV5-1
abundance: -
d_gene: -
CDR3nt: TGCGCCAGCAGCTTGGCCCCGGCCCCCACAGATACGCAGTATTTT
CDR3aa: CASSLAPAPTDTQYF

j_gene: TRBJ2-3
v_gene: TRBV9
abundance: -
d_gene: -
CDR3nt: TGTGCCAGCAGCGGCAGGCTGGCGGTTAGCACAGATACGCAGTATTTT
CDR3aa: CASSGRLAVSTDTQYF

j_gene: TRBJ1-2
v_gene: TRBV7-2
abundance: -
d_gene: -
CDR3nt: TGTGCCAGCAGCTTAGCGGGGGAGCGTGGCTACACCTTC
CDR3aa: CASSLAGERGYTF

j_gene: TRBJ2-1
v_gene: TRBV30
abundance: -
d_gene: TRBD2
CDR3nt: TGTGCCTGGTTAGCGGGAGGGAGGAATGAGCAGTTCTTC
CDR3aa: CAWLAGGRNEQFF

j_gene: TRBJ2-7
v_gene: TRBV5-1
abundance: few
d_gene: -
CDR3nt: TGCGCCAGCAGCCCACCGGGGATTGAGGGCCTACAGTACTTC
CDR3aa: CASSPPGIEGLQYF

j_gene: TRBJ2-4
v_gene: TRBV25-1
abundance: -
d_gene: -
CDR3nt: TGTGCCAGCAGTGAAATAATAGCCAAAAACATTCAGTACTTC
CDR3aa: CASSEIIAKNIQYF

j_gene: TRBJ2-7
v_gene: TRBV7-9
abundance: few
d_gene: -
CDR3nt: TGTGCCAGCAGCTTAGCAGGGAGGGGGACAGACGAGCAGTACTTC
CDR3aa: CASSLAGRGTDEQYF

j_gene: TRBJ1-5
v_gene: TRBV12-3/TRBV12-4
abundance: -
d_gene: -
CDR3nt: TGTGCCAGCAGCGCAGACACAGGGCCAGCGCAGCCCCAGCATTTT
CDR3aa: CASSADTGPAQPQHF

j_gene: TRBJ2-5
v_gene: TRBV9
abundance: few
d_gene: -
CDR3nt: TGTGCCAGCAGCGTAGTAGAAGATTACGGGACCCAGTACTTC
CDR3aa: CASSVVEDYGTQYF

j_gene: TRBJ2-3
v_gene: TRBV29-1
abundance: many
d_gene: TRBD2
CDR3nt: TGCAGCTTCGGGGGGAGCACAGATACGCAGTATTTT
CDR3aa: CSFGGSTDTQYF

j_gene: TRBJ1-1
v_gene: TRBV29-1
abundance: many
d_gene: TRBD1
CDR3nt: TGCAGCGCCGGGGACAGGGAACGTGAAGCTTTCTTT
CDR3aa: CSAGDREREAFF

j_gene: TRBJ2-1
v_gene: TRBV7-6
abundance: -
d_gene: -
CDR3nt: TGTGCCAGCAGCTTATACGTAGGGAATGAGCAGTTCTTC
CDR3aa: CASSLYVGNEQFF

j_gene: TRBJ1-1
v_gene: TRBV12-3/TRBV12-4
abundance: -
d_gene: -
CDR3nt: TGTGCCAGCAGTTCGTTCGGCACTGAAGCTTTCTTT
CDR3aa: CASSSFGTEAFF

j_gene: TRBJ1-2
v_gene: TRBV30
abundance: few
d_gene: TRBD1
CDR3nt: TGTGCCTTCTCCGGGACAGCTAGCGGCTACACCTTC
CDR3aa: CAFSGTASGYTF

j_gene: TRBJ1-6
v_gene: TRBV20-1
abundance: -
d_gene: TRBD1
CDR3nt: TGCAGTGCTAGAGTTCCGGGACAGGAATATTCACCCCTCCACTTT
CDR3aa: CSARVPGQEYSPLHF

j_gene: TRBJ2-1
v_gene: TRBV20-1
abundance: -
d_gene: -
CDR3nt: TGCAGTGTAACGGGGACCACCTACAATGAGCAGTTCTTC
CDR3aa: CSVTGTTYNEQFF

j_gene: TRBJ2-1
v_gene: TRBV7-3
abundance: many
d_gene: TRBD2
CDR3nt: TGTGCCAGCAGCCTAAGCGGGGGTAGCTCCTACAATGAGCAGTTCTTC
CDR3aa: CASSLSGGSSYNEQFF

j_gene: TRBJ1-2
v_gene: TRBV27
abundance: few
d_gene: -
CDR3nt: TGTGCCAGCAGCCGCCCAGGGGTCGGCTACACCTTC
CDR3aa: CASSRPGVGYTF

j_gene: TRBJ2-1
v_gene: TRBV9
abundance: few
d_gene: TRBD1
CDR3nt: TGTGCCAGCAGCGCGTCTGGGACAGGGTACAATGAGCAGTTCTTC
CDR3aa: CASSASGTGYNEQFF

j_gene: TRBJ2-1
v_gene: TRBV12-3/TRBV12-4
abundance: few
d_gene: TRBD2
CDR3nt: TGTGCCAGCACCCCTTACAGCGGGGGGTACAATGAGCAGTTCTTC
CDR3aa: CASTPYSGGYNEQFF

j_gene: TRBJ2-5
v_gene: TRBV5-1
abundance: many
d_gene: TRBD1
CDR3nt: TGCGCCAGTAGGGACAGGCGACAAGAGACCCAGTACTTC
CDR3aa: CASRDRRQETQYF

j_gene: TRBJ2-3
v_gene: TRBV27
abundance: -
d_gene: -
CDR3nt: TGTGCCAGCAGTTTAAGGGGGGGACAGCTGCTCACAGATACGCAGTATTTT
CDR3aa: CASSLRGGQLLTDTQYF

j_gene: TRBJ1-6
v_gene: TRBV5-1
abundance: many
d_gene: TRBD1
CDR3nt: TGCGCCAGCAGCTTGGGAGGGGGCGGAAATTCACCCCTCCACTTT
CDR3aa: CASSLGGGGNSPLHF

j_gene: TRBJ2-2
v_gene: TRBV4-2
abundance: -
d_gene: -
CDR3nt: TGTGCCAGCAGCCCCTCTAACGACGTGGGGGAGCTGTTTTTT
CDR3aa: CASSPSNDVGELFF